The source of this T cell receptor beta chain is a study of early T cells in non-severe SARS-CoV-2 infection. The CDR3 is 15 residues long. Germline V gene data show CDR1 as SNHLY and CDR2 as FYNNEI. Trimming removed 6 bases from V and 8 bases from J, with 22 bases in between. In this sample, this clonotype is medium-sized. MiXCR, applied by TCRdb to the 5' RACE reads, yields one record per CDR3 protein. The sample yields 55,000 to 65,000 distinct CDR3 sequences, more than 13% seen once. The rearrangement uses TRBV2 and TRBJ1-1; TRBD1 might be the D (6 bases). This clonotype was sampled from an adult who was a healthcare worker with PCR-confirmed SARS-CoV-2 infection or an uninfected control (not recorded which). Sequencing used whole blood, obtained at baseline. The CDR3 loop is CASSENLNRVREAFF. The CDR3 bases are TGTGCCAGCAGCGAAAACTTAAACAGGGTCCGGGAAGCTTTCTTT.